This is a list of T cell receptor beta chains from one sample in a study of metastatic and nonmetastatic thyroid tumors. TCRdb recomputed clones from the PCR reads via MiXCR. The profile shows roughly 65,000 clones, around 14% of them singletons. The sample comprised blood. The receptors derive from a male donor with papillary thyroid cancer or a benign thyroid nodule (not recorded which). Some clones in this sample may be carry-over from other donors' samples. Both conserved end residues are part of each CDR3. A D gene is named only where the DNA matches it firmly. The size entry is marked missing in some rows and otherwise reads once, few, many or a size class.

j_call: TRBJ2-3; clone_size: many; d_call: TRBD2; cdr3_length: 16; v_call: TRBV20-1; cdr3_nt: TGCAGTGCCCCCGCAAGCGGGAGGGCCTATAGGGATACGCAGTATTTT; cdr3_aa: CSAPASGRAYRDTQYF
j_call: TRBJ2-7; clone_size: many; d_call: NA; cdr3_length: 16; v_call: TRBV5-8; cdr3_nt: TGTGCCAGCAGCTTGGTATACAGGCGAAGCACCTACGAGCAGTACTTC; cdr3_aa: CASSLVYRRSTYEQYF
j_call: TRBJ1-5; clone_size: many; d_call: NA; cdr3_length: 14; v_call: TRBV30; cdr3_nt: TGTGCCTGGAGTGTACGGAGGGTAGATCAGCCCCAGCATTTT; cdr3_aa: CAWSVRRVDQPQHF
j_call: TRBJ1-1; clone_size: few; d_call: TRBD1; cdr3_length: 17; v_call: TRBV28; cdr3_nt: TGTGCCAGCAGTACCCGGGACAGGGTGCCTGAGGACACTGAATCTTTCTTT; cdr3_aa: CASSTRDRVPEDTESFF
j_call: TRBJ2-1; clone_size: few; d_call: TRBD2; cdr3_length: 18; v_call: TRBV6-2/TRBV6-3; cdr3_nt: TGTGCCAGCAGTTACTGGACTAGCGGGAAAAGATCCTACAATGAGCAGTTCTTC; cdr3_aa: CASSYWTSGKRSYNEQFF
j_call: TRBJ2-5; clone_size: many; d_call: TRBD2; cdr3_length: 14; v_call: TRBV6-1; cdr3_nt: TGTGCCAGCAGGGAAGCGGGAGAGGCAGAGACCCAGTACTTC; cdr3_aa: CASREAGEAETQYF
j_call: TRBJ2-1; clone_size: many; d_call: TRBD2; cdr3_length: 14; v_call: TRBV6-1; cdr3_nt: TGTGCCAGCACCCAAGCGGGACTATACAATGAGCAGTTCTTC; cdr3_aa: CASTQAGLYNEQFF
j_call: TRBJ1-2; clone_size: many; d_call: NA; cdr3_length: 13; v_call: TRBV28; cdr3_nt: TGTGCCAGCCTGGACCGGACTAACTATGGCTACACCTTC; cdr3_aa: CASLDRTNYGYTF
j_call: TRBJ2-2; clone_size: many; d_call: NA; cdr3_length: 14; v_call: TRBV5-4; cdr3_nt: TGTGCCAGCAGCCCCTTTACGGAAACCGGGGAGCTGTTTTTT; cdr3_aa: CASSPFTETGELFF
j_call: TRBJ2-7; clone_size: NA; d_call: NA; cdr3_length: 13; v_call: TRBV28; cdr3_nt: TGTGCCAGCAGTTTACGAGGTGGGGACGAGCAGTACTTC; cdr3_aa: CASSLRGGDEQYF
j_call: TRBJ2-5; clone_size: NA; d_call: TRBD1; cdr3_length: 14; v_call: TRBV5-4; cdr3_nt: TGTGCCAGCAGCTTTACAGGGGTAAGAGAGACCCAGTACTTC; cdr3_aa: CASSFTGVRETQYF
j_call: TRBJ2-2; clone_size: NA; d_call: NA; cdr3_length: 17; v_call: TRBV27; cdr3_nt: TGTGCCAGCAGTTTCGGTATCGGGATGGCCCGGACCGGGGATCTGTTTTTT; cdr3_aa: CASSFGIGMARTGDLFF
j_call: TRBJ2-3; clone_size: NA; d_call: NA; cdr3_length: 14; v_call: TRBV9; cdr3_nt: TGTGCCAGCAGCGTAGGGCAAAGCACAGATACGCAGTATTTT; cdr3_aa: CASSVGQSTDTQYF
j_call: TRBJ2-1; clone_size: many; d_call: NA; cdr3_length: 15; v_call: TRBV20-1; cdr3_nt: TGCAGTGCTAGAGATGGGACTTCTGACTACAATGAGCAGTTCTTC; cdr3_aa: CSARDGTSDYNEQFF
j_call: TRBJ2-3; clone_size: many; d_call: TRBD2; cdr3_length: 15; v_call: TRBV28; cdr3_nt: TGTGCCAGCAGTTTGGGCGGGAGGGCCTGGGATACGCAGTATTTT; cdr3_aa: CASSLGGRAWDTQYF
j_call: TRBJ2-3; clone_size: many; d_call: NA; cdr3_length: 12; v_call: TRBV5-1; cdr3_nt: TGCGCCAGCAGCTTGGAAGGGGATACGCAGTATTTT; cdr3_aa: CASSLEGDTQYF
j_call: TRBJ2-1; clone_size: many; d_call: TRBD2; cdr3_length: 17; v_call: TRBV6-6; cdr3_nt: TGTGCCAGCAGTTACTCGACTAGCGGTGGCTCCTACAATGAGCAGTTCTTC; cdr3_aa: CASSYSTSGGSYNEQFF
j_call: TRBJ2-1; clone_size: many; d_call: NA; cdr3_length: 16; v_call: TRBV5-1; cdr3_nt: TGCGCCAGCGGAGCAATGGACTGGAGCTCCTACAATGAGCAGTTCTTC; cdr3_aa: CASGAMDWSSYNEQFF
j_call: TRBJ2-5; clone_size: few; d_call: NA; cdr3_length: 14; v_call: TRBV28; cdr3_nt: TGTGCCAGCAGTCCGGAGACAGAAGGCGAGACCCAGTACTTC; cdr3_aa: CASSPETEGETQYF
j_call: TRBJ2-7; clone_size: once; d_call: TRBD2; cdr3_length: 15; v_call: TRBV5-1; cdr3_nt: TGCGCCAGCAGCTCCCGACTAGCGGGGGCCTACGAGCAGTACTTC; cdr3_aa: CASSSRLAGAYEQYF
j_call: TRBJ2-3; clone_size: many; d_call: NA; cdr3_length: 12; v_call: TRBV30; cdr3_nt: TGTGCCTGGAGTCCTGGCGCAGATACGCAGTATTTT; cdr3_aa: CAWSPGADTQYF
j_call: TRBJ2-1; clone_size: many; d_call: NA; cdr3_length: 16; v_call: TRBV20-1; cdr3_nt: TGCAGTGCTAGAGACACTAATAGGGGGATCTACAATGAGCAGTTCTTC; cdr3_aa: CSARDTNRGIYNEQFF
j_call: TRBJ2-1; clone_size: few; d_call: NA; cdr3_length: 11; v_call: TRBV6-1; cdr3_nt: TGTGCCAGCAGTGACCCGCGGTGGAAGTTCTTC; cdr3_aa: CASSDPRWKFF
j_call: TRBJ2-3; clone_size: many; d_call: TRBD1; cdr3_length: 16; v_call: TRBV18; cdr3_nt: TGTGCCAGCTCACCACTGGGGACAGGGAACACAGATACGCAGTATTTT; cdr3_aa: CASSPLGTGNTDTQYF
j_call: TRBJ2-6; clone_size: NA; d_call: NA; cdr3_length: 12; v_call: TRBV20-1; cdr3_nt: TGCAGTGCTAGATCCTGGGCCAACGTCCTGACTTTC; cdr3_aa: CSARSWANVLTF
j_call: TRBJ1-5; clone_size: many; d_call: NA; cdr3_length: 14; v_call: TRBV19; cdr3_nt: TGTGCCAGTAGTAAAAACGGACACAATCAGCCCCAGCATTTT; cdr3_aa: CASSKNGHNQPQHF
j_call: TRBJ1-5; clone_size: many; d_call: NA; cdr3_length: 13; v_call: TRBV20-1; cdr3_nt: TGCAGTGCTTCGGAAACGCCGGGCCCCTTAGAGCATTTT; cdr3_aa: CSASETPGPLEHF
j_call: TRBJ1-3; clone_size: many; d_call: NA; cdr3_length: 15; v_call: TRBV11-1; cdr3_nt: TGTGCCAGCAGCCTCGACCGGATCTCTGGAAACACCATATATTTT; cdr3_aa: CASSLDRISGNTIYF
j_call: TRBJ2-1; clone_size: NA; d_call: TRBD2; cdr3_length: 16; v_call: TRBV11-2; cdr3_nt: TGTGCCAGCAGCTTAGGTTATTATTGCGGGAGCTATGAGCAGTTCTTC; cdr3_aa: CASSLGYYCGSYEQFF
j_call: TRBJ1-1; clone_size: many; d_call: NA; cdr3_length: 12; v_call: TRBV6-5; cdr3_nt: TGTGCCAGCAGTTACCCCGGTCGTGAAGCTTTCTTT; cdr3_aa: CASSYPGREAFF
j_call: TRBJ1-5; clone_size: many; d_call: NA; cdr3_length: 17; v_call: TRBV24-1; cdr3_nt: TGTGCCACCAGTTCCTCGAAGCCCCAACAACCCAATCAGCCCCAGCATTTT; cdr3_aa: CATSSSKPQQPNQPQHF
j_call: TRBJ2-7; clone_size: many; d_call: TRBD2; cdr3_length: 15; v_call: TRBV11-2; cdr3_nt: TGTGCCAGCAGCCCTGGACTAGCGGGAAACTACGAGCAGTACTTC; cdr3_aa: CASSPGLAGNYEQYF
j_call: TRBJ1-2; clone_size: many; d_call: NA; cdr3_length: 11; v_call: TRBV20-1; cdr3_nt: TGCAGTGCTAGACAGGGCTATGGCTACACCTTC; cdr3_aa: CSARQGYGYTF
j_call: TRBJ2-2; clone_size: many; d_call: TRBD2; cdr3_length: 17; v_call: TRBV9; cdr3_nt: TGTGCCAGCAGCGTAGCATTGACTAGCGGGAGTCGCGGGGAGCTGTTTTTT; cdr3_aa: CASSVALTSGSRGELFF
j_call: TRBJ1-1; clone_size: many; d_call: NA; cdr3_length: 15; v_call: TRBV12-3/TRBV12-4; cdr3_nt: TGTGCCCGCAGTACTGGGGGGGGGGCAGGAGCTGAAGCTTTCTTT; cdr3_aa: CARSTGGGAGAEAFF
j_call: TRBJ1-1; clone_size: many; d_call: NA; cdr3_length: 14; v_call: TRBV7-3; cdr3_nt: TGTGCCAGCAGCCCAAATGGGGCTAACACTGAAGCTTTCTTT; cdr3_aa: CASSPNGANTEAFF
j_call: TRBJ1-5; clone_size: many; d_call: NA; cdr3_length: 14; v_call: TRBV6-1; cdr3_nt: TGTGCCAGCAGTCACCGGGCCCGGAATCAGCCCCAGCATTTT; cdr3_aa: CASSHRARNQPQHF
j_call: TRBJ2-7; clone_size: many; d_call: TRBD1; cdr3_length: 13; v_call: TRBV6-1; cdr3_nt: TGTGCCAGCAGGGGACAGGGGGCCTACGAGCAGTACTTC; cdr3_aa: CASRGQGAYEQYF
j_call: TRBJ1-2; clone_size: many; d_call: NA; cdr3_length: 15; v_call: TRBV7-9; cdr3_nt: TGTGCCAGCAGCGCCGTCACACAGCGTTTCTATGGCTACACCTTC; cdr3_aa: CASSAVTQRFYGYTF
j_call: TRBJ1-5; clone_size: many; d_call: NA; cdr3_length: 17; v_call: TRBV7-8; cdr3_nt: TGTGCCAGCAGCTTAGCGGTAAGCCCGGAGGGCAATCAGCCCCAGCATTTT; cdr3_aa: CASSLAVSPEGNQPQHF
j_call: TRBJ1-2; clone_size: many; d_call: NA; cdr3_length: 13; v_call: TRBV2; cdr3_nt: TGTGCCAGCCTTTGGGATATAGAAGGAGGCTACACCTTC; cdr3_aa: CASLWDIEGGYTF
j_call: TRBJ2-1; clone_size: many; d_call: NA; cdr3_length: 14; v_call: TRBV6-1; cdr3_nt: TGTGCCAGCAGTGAAGCGTCGGGGCCGGATGAGCAGTTCTTC; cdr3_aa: CASSEASGPDEQFF
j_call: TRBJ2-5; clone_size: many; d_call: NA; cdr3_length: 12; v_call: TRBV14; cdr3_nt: TGTGCCAGCACCAGGGCGCAAGAGACCCAGTACTTC; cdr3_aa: CASTRAQETQYF
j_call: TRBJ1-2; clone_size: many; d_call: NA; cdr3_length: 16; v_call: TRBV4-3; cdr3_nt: TGCGCCAGCAGCCAGGTCCCCCCCCCCTCTAACTATGGCTACACCTTC; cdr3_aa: CASSQVPPPSNYGYTF
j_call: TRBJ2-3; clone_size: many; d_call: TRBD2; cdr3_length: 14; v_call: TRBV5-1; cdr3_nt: TGCGCCAGCAGCTGGGGGACTAGTGGAGATACGCAGTATTTT; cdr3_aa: CASSWGTSGDTQYF
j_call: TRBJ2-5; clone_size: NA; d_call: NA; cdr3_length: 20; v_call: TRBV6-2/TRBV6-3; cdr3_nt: TGTGCCAGCACAATCCTACCGCGTGGGGGGAGTCGAGCGGGCGAAGAGACACAGTACTTC; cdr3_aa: CASTILPRGGSRAGEETQYF
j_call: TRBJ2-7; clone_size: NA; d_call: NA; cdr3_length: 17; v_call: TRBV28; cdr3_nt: TGTGCCAGCAGTTTGGTAGTAGCTGGAGAAGTTTTCGACGAGCAGTACTTC; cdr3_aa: CASSLVVAGEVFDEQYF
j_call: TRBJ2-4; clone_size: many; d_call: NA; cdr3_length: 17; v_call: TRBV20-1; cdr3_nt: TGCAGTGCTCCAGACCGGGGGGCCCCCGCGAAAGTAAACATTCAGTACTTC; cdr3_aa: CSAPDRGAPAKVNIQYF
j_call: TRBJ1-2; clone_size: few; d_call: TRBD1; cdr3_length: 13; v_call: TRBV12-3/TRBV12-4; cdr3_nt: TGTGCCAGCTCAGGACAGGAGAGCTATGGCTACACCTTC; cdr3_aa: CASSGQESYGYTF
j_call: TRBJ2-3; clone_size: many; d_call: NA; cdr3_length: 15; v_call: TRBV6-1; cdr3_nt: TGTGCCAGCAGGCCTCCGGGGCCCTACACAGATACGCAGTATTTT; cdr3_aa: CASRPPGPYTDTQYF
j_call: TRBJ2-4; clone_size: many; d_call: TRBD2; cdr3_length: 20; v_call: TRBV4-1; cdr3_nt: TGCGCCAGCAGCCCCACGGTGGGACTAGCGGGAGCGGCTGCCAAAAACATTCAGTACTTC; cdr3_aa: CASSPTVGLAGAAAKNIQYF
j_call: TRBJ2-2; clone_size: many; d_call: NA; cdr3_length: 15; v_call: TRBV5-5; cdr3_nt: TGTGCCAGCAGCTTGGCCGGGGTAGACACCGGGGAGCTGTTTTTT; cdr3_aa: CASSLAGVDTGELFF
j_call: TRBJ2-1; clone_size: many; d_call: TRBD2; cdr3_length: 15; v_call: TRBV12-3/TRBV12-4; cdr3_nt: TGTGCCAGCAGGAGACCGGGACTAGCGGTAAATGAGCAGTTCTTC; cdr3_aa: CASRRPGLAVNEQFF
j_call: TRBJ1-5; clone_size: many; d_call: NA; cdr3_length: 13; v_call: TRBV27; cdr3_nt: TGTGCCAGCACTACAGGTAGCAATCAGCCCCAGCATTTT; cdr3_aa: CASTTGSNQPQHF
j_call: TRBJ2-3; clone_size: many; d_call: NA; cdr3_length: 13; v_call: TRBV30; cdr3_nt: TGTGCCTGGAGGCAAGACTTCACAGATACGCAGTATTTT; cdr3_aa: CAWRQDFTDTQYF